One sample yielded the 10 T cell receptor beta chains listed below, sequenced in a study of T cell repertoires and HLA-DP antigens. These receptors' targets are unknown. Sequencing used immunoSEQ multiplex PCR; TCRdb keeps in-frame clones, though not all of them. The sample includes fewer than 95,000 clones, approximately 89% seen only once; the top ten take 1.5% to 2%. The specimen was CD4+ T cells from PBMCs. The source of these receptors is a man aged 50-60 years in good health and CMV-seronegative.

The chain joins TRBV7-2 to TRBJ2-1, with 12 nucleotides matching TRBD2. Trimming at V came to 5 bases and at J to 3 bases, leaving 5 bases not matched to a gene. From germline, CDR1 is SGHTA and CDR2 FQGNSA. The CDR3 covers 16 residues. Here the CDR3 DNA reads TGTGCCAGCAGCCTAGGACTAGCGGGGCTCTACAATGAGCAGTTCTTC. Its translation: CASSLGLAGLYNEQFF.

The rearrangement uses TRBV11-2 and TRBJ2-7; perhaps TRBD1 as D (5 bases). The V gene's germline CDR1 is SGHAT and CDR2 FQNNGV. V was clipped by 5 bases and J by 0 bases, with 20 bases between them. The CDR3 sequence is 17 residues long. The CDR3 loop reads CASSLGTQGFSSYEQYF. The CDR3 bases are TGTGCCAGCAGCCTCGGAACTCAGGGCTTTAGCTCCTACGAGCAGTACTTC.

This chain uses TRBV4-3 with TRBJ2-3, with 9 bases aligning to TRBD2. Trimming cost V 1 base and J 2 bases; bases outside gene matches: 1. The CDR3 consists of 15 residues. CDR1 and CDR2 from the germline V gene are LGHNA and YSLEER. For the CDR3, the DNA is TGCGCCAGCAGCCAAGCTAGCGGGGTCACAGATACGCAGTATTTT. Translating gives CASSQASGVTDTQYF.

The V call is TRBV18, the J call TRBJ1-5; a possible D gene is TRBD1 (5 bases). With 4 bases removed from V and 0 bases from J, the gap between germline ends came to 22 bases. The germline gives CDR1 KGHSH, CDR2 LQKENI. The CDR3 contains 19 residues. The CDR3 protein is CASSRTNGRALSSNQPQHF. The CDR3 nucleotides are TGTGCCAGCTCACGCACCAATGGCAGGGCCTTGAGTAGCAATCAGCCCCAGCATTTT.

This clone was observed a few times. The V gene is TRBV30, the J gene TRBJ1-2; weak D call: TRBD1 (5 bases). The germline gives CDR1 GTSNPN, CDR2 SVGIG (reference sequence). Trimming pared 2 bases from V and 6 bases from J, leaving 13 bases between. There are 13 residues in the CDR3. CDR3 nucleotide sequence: TGTGCCTGGAGTAAGTTGACAGTGGATGGCTACACCTTC. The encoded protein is CAWSKLTVDGYTF. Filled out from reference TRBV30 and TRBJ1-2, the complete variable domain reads SQTIHQWPATLVQPVGSPLSLECTVEGTSNPNLYWYRQAAGRGLQLLFYSVGIGQISSEVPQNLSASRPQDRQFILSSKKLLLSDSGFYLCAWSKLTVDGYTFGSGTRLTVV.

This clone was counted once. The CDR3 sequence is CASTWGGNTIYF. The CDR3 DNA follows: TGTGCCAGCACCTGGGGTGGAAACACCATATATTTT. The chain joins TRBV28 to TRBJ1-3; D is unresolved. CDR3 size: 12 residues. The germline V gene has CDR1 MDHEN and CDR2 SYDVKM. V was trimmed by 7 bases and J by 3 bases, leaving 7 bases between them.

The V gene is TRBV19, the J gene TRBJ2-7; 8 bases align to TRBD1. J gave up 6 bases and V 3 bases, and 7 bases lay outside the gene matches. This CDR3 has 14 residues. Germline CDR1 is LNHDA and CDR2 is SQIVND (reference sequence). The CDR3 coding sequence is TGTGCCAGTAGTATTTCCAGGGGGCTGGGCGAGCAGTACTTC. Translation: CASSISRGLGEQYF. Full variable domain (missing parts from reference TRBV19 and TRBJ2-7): DGGITQSPKYLFRKEGQNVTLSCEQNLNHDAMYWYRQDPGQGLRLIYYSQIVNDFQKGDIAEGYSVSREKKESFPLTVTSAQKNPTAFYLCASSISRGLGEQYFGPGTRLTVT.

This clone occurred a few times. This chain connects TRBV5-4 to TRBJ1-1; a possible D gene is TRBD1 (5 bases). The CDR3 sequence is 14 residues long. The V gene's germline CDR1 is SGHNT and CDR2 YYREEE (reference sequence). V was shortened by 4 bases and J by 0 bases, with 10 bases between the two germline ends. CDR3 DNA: TGTGCCAGCAGCGGAAAGGACATGAACACTGAAGCTTTCTTT. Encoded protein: CASSGKDMNTEAFF. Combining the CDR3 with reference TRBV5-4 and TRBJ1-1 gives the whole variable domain ETGVTQSPTHLIKTRGQQVTLRCSSQSGHNTVSWYQQALGQGPQFIFQYYREEENGRGNFPPRFSGLQFPNYSSELNVNALELDDSALYLCASSGKDMNTEAFFGQGTRLTVV.

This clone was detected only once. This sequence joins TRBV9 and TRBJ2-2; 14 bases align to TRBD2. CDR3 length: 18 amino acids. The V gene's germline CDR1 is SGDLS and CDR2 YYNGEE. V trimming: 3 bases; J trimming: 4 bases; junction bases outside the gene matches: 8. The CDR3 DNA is TGTGCCAGCAGCGGGGCGACTAGCGGGGGGGCGATCACCGGGGAGCTGTTTTTT. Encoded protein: CASSGATSGGAITGELFF. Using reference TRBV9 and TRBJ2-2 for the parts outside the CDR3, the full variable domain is DSGVTQTPKHLITATGQRVTLRCSPRSGDLSVYWYQQSLDQGLQFLIQYYNGEERAKGNILERFSAQQFPDLHSELNLSSLELGDSALYFCASSGATSGGAITGELFFGEGSRLTVL.

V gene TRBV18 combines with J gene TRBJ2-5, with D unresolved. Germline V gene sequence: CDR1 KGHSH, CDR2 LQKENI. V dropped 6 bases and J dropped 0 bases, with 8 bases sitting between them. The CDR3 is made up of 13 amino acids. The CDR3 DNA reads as TGTGCCAGCTCTAAACGTAACCAAGAGACCCAGTACTTC. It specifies CASSKRNQETQYF.